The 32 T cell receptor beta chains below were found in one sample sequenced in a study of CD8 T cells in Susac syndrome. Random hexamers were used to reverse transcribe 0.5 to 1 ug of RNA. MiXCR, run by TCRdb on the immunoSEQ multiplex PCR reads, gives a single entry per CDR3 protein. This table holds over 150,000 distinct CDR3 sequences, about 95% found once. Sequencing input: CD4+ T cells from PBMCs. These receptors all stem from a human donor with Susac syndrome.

CDR3 amino acids: CSARPFSGSAGELFF. CDR3 nucleotides: TGCAGTGCCAGGCCCTTTAGCGGGAGCGCCGGGGAGCTGTTTTTT. The chain employs TRBV20-1 and TRBJ2-2; 9 bases agree with TRBD2. V gave up 6 bases and J gave up 6 bases; unmatched junction bases: 11. Germline CDR1 is DFQATT and CDR2 is SNEGSKA (reference sequence). The CDR3 has 15 residues.

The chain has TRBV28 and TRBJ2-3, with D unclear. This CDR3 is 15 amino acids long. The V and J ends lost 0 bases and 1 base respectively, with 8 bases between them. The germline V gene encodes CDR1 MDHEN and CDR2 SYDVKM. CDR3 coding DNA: TGTGCCAGCAGTTTATGGGAGTATGGCACAGATACGCAGTATTTT. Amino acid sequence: CASSLWEYGTDTQYF.

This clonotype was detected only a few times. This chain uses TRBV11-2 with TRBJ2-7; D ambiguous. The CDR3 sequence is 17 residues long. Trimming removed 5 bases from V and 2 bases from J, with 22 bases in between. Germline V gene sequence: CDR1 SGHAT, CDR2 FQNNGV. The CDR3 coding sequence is TGTGCCAGCAGCCACGATATTACTAACAAGTACACCTACGAGCAGTACTTC. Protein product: CASSHDITNKYTYEQYF.

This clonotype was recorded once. The CDR3 loop is CASSLGARAEQFF. The CDR3, as DNA: TGTGCCAGCAGCTTGGGGGCTAGAGCTGAGCAGTTCTTC. V usage is TRBV5-6 and J usage is TRBJ2-1; D gene ambiguous. The V end lost 0 bases, the J end lost 9 bases, and 10 bases lay between the germline ends. The CDR3 runs 13 residues. Germline V lookup: CDR1 SGHDT, CDR2 YYEEEE.

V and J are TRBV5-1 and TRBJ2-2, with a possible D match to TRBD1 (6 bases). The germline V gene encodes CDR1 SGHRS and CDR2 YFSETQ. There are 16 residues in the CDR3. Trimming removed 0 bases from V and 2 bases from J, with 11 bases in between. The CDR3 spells CASSLEGQVNTGELFF. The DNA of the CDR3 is TGCGCCAGCAGCTTGGAGGGACAAGTCAACACCGGGGAGCTGTTTTTT.

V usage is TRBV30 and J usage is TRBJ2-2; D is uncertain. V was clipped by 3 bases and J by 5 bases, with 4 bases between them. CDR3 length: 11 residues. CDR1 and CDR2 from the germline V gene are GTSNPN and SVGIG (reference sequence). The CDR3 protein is CAWRETGELFF. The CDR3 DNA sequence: TGTGCCTGGAGAGAGACCGGGGAGCTGTTTTTT. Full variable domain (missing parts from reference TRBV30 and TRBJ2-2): SQTIHQWPATLVQPVGSPLSLECTVEGTSNPNLYWYRQAAGRGLQLLFYSVGIGQISSEVPQNLSASRPQDRQFILSSKKLLLSDSGFYLCAWRETGELFFGEGSRLTVL.

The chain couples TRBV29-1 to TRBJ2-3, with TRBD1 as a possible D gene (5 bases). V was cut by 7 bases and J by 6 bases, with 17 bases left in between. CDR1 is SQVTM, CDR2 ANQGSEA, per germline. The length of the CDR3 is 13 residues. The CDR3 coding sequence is TGCAGCGACGGACCCACAGGTAGCGATACGCAGTATTTT. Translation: CSDGPTGSDTQYF.

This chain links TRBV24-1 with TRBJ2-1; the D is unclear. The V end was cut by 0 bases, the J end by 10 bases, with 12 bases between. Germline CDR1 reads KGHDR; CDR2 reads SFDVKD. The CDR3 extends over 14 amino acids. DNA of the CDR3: TGTGCCACCAGTGATTTGCTATCGGGTCAGGAGCAGTTCTTC. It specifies CATSDLLSGQEQFF.

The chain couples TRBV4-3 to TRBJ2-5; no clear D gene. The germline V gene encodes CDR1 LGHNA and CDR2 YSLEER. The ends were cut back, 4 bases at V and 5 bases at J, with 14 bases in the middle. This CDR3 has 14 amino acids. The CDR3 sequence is CASSLTKGMETQYF. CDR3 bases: TGCGCCAGCAGCCTTACAAAGGGTATGGAGACCCAGTACTTC.

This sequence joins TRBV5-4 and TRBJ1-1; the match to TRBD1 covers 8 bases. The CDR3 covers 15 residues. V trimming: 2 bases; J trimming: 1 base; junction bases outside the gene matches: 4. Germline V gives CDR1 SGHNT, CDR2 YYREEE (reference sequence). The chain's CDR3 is CASSFLTGENTEAFF. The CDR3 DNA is TGTGCCAGCAGCTTCCTGACAGGGGAGAACACTGAAGCTTTCTTT.

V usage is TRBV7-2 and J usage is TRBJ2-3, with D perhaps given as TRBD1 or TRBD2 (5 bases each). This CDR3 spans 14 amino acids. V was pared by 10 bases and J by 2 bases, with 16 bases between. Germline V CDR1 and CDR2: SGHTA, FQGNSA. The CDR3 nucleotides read TGTGCCATTAACCGGGACGAGCCCACAGATACGCAGTATTTT. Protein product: CAINRDEPTDTQYF.

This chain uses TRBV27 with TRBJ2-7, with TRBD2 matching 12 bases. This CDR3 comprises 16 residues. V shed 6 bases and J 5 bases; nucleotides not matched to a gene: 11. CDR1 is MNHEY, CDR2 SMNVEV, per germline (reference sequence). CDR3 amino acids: CASRRLAGVPGNEQYF. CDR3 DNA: TGTGCCAGCAGAAGACTAGCGGGGGTCCCAGGGAACGAGCAGTACTTC.

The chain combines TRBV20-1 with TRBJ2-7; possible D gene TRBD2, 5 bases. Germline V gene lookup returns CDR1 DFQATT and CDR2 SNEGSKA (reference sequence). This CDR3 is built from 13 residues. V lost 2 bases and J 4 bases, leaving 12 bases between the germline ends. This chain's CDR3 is CSARHPRDYEQYF. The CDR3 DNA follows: TGCAGTGCTAGACACCCGAGGGATTACGAGCAGTACTTC.

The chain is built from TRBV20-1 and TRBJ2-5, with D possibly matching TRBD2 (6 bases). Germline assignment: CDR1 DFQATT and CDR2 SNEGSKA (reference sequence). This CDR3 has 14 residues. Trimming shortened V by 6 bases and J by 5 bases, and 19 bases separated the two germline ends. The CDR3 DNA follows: TGCAGTGCGCAACTAGGACTCCGGGGGGAGACCCAGTACTTC. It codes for CSAQLGLRGETQYF.

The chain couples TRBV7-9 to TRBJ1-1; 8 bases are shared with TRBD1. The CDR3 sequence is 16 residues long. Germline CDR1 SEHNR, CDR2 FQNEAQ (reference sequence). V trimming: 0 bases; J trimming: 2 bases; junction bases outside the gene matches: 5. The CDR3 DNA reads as TGTGCCAGCAGCTTAGCGGGATCAGGGGGCAACACTGAAGCTTTCTTT. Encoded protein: CASSLAGSGGNTEAFF. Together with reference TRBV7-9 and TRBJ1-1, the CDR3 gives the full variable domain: DTGVSQNPRHKITKRGQNVTFRCDPISEHNRLYWYRQTLGQGPEFLTYFQNEAQLEKSRLLSDRFSAERPKGSFSTLEIQRTEQGDSAMYLCASSLAGSGGNTEAFFGQGTRLTVV.

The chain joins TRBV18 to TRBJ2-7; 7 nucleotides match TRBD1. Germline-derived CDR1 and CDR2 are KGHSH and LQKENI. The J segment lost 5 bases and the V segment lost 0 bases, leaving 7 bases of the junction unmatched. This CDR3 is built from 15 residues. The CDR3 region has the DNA TGTGCCAGCTCACCACCGGCACAGGGGAGCAACGAGCAGTACTTC. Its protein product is CASSPPAQGSNEQYF.

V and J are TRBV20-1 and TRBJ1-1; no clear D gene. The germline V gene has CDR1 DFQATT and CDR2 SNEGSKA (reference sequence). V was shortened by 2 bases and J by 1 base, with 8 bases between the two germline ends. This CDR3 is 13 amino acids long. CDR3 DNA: TGCAGTGCTAGAAAGGACCGGAACACTGAAGCTTTCTTT. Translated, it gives CSARKDRNTEAFF.

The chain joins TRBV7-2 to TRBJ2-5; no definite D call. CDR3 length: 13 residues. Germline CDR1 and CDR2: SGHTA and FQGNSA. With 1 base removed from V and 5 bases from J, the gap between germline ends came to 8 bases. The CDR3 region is CASSLEAWETQYF. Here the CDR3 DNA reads TGTGCCAGCAGCTTAGAGGCTTGGGAGACCCAGTACTTC.

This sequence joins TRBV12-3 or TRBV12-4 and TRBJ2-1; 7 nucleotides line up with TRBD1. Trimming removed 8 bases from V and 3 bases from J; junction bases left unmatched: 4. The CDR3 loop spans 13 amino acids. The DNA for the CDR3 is TGTGCCAGCCTGACAGGGAACTACAATGAGCAGTTCTTC. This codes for CASLTGNYNEQFF.

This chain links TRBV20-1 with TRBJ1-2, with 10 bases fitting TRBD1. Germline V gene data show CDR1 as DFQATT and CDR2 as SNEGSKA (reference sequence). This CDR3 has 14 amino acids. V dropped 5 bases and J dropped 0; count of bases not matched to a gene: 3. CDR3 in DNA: TGCAGTGCTCGGACAGGGGGAACTAACTATGGCTACACCTTC. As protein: CSARTGGTNYGYTF.

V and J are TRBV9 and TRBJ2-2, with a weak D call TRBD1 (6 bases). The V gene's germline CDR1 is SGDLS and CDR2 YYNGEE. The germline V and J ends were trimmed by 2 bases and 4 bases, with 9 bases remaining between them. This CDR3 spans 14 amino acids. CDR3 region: CASSVRTATGELFF. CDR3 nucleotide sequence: TGTGCCAGCAGCGTGAGGACAGCCACCGGGGAGCTGTTTTTT.

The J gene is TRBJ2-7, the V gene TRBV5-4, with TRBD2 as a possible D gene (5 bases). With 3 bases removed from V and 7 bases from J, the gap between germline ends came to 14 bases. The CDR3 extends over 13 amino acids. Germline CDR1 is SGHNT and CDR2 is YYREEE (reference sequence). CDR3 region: CASSYDGRGEQYF. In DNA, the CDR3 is TGTGCCAGCAGCTACGATGGACGAGGGGAGCAGTACTTC.

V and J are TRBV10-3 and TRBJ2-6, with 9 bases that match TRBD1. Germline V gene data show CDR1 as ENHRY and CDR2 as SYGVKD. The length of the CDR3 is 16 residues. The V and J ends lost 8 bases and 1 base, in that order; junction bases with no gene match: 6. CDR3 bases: TGTGCCATCGAAGGGGACAGGGCGTCTGGGGCCAACGTCCTGACTTTC. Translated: CAIEGDRASGANVLTF.

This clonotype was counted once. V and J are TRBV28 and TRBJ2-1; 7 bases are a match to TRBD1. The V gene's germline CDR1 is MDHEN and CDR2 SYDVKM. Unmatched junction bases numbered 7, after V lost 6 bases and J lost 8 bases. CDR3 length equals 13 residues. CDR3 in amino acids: CASSNRGFDEQFF. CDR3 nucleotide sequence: TGTGCCAGCAGCAACAGGGGTTTCGATGAGCAGTTCTTC.

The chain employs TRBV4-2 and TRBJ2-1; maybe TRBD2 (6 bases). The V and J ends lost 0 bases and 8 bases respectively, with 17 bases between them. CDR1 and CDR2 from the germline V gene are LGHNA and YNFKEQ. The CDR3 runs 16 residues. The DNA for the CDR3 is TGTGCCAGCAGCCAAGAGAGACGGGGGATCCGGGATGAGCAGTTCTTC. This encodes CASSQERRGIRDEQFF.

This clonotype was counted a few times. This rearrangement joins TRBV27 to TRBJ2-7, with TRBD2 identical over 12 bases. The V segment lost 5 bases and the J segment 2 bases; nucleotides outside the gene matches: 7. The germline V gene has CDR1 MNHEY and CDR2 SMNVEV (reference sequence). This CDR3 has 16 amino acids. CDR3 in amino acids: CASSPAPSGRAYEQYF. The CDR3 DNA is TGTGCCAGCAGTCCCGCCCCTAGCGGGAGGGCCTACGAGCAGTACTTC.

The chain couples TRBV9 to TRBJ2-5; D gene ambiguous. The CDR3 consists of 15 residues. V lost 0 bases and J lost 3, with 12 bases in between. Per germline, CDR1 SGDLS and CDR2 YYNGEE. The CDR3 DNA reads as TGTGCCAGCAGCGTAGGATTAGGGAAGGAAGAGACCCAGTACTTC. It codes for CASSVGLGKEETQYF.

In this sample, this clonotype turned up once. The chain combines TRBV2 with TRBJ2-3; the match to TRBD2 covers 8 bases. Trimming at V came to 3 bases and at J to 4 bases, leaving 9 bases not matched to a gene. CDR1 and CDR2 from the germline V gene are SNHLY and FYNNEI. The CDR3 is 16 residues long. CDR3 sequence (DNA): TGTGCCAGCAGTGACCCCCAGCGGGGGCAGCCAGATACGCAGTATTTT. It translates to CASSDPQRGQPDTQYF.

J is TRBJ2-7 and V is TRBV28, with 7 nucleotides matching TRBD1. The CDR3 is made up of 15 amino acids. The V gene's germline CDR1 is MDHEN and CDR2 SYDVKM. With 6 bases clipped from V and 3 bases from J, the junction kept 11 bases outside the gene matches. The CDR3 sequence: CASRSWDSSNYEQYF. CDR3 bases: TGTGCCAGCAGATCCTGGGACAGCTCCAACTACGAGCAGTACTTC.

This CDR3 is CASHGEGRRTEAFF. CDR3 nucleotides: TGTGCCAGCCACGGCGAGGGGCGGAGGACTGAAGCTTTCTTT. The chain recombines TRBV12-3 or TRBV12-4 with TRBJ1-1; D possibly corresponds to TRBD1 (5 bases). The ends were cut back, 8 bases at V and 5 bases at J, with 18 bases in the middle. The CDR3 has 14 amino acids.

This chain's CDR3 is CASSSYRSGGNQPQHF. The CDR3 DNA follows: TGTGCCAGCAGCTCGTACAGGTCGGGCGGCAATCAGCCCCAGCATTTT. V usage is TRBV11-2 and J usage is TRBJ1-5, with a weak D call TRBD1 (5 bases). Per the germline V gene, CDR1 is SGHAT and CDR2 is FQNNGV. The CDR3 sequence is 16 residues long. Between the trimmed V and J ends, which lost 4 bases and 2 bases, there was a span of 15 bases.

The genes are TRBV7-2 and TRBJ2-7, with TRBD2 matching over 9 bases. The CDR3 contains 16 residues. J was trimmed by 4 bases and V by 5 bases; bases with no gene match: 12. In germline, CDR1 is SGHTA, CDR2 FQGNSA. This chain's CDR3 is CASSALPSGASYEQYF. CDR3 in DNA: TGTGCCAGCAGCGCACTTCCTAGCGGGGCTTCTTACGAGCAGTACTTC.